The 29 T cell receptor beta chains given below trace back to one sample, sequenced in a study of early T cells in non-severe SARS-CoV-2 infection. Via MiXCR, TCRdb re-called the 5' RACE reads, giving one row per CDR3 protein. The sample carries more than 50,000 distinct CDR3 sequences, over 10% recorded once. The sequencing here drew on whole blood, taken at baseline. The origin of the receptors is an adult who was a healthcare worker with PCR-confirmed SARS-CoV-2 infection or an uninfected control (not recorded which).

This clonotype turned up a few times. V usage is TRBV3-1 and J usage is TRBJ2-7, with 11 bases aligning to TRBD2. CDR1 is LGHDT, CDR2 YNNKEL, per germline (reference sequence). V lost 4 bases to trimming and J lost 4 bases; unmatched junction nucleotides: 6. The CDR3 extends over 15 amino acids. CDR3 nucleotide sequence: TGTGCCAGCAGCCCTGGACTAGCGGGCCTTTACGAGCAGTACTTC. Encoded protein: CASSPGLAGLYEQYF.

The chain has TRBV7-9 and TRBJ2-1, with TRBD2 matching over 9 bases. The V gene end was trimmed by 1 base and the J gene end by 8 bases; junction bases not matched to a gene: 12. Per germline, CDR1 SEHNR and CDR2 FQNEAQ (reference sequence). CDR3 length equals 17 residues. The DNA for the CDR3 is TGTGCCAGCAGCTTAGAAGAGTTGCTAGCGGGAAGGGATGAGCAGTTCTTC. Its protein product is CASSLEELLAGRDEQFF.

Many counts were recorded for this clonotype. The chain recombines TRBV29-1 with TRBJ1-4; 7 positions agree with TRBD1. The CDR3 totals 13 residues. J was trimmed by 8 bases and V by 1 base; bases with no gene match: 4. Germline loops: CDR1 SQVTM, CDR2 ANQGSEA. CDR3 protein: CSVEGQGGEKLFF. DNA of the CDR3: TGCAGCGTTGAAGGCCAGGGGGGGGAAAAACTGTTTTTT.

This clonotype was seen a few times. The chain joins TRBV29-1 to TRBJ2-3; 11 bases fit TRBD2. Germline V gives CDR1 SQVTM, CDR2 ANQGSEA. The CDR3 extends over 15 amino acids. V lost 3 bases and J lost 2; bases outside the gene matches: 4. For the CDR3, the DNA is TGCAGCGTTGAGACTAGCGGGGCTTACACAGATACGCAGTATTTT. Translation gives CSVETSGAYTDTQYF.

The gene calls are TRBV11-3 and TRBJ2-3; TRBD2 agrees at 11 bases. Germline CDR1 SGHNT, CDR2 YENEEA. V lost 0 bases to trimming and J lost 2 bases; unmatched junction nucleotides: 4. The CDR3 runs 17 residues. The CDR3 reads CASSLERLAGTTDTQYF. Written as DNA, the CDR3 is TGTGCCAGCAGCTTAGAACGACTAGCGGGGACCACAGATACGCAGTATTTT.

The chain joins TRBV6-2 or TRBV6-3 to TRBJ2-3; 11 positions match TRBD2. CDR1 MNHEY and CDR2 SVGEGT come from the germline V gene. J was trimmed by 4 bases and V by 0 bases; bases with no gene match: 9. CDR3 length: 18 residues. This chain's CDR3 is CASSYSSGGAVKADTQYF. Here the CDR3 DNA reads TGTGCCAGCAGTTACTCTAGCGGGGGGGCCGTTAAGGCAGATACGCAGTATTTT.

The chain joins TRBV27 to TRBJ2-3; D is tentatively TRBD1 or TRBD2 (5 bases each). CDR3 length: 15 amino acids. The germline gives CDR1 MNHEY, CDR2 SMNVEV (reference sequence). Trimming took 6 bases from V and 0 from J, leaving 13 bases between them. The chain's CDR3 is CASRGRSSSTDTQYF. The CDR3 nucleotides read TGTGCCAGCAGGGGACGGTCCTCGAGCACAGATACGCAGTATTTT.

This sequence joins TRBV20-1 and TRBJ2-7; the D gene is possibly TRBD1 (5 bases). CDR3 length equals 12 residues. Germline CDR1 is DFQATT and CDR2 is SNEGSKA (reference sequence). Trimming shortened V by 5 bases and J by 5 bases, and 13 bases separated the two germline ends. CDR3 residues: CSAPKQDHEQYF. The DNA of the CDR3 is TGCAGTGCTCCGAAACAGGATCACGAGCAGTACTTC.

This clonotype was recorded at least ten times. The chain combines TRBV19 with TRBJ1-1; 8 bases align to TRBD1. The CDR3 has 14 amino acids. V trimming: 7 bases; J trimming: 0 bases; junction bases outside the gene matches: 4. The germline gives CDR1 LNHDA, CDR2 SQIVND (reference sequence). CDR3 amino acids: CASNRQGLNTEAFF. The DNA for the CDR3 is TGTGCCAGTAACCGACAGGGGCTGAACACTGAAGCTTTCTTT.

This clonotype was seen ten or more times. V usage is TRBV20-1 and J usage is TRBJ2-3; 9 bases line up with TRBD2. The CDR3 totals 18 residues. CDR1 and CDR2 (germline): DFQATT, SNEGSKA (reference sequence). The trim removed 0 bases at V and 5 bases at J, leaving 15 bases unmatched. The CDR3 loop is CSARDPRDTRGGGDTQYF. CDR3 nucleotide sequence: TGCAGTGCTAGAGACCCAAGAGATACGCGCGGGGGGGGAGATACGCAGTATTTT.

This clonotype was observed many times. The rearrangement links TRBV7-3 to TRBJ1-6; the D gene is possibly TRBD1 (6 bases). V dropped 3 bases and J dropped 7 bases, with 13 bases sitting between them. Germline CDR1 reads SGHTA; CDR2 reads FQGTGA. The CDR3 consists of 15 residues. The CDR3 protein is CASSLGAGQNSPLHF. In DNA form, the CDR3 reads TGTGCCAGCAGCTTGGGGGCAGGGCAGAATTCACCCCTCCACTTT. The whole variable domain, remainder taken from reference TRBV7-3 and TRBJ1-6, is GAGVSQTPSNKVTEKGKYVELRCDPISGHTALYWYRQSLGQGPEFLIYFQGTGAADDSGLPNDRFFAVRPEGSVSTLKIQRTERGDSAVYLCASSLGAGQNSPLHFGNGTRLTVT.

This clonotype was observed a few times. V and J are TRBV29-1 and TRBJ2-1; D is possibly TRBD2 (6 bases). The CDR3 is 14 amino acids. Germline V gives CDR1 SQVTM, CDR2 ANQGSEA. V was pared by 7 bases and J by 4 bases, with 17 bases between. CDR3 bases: TGCAGCGGGGGCGGCGGGACGACTTACAATGAGCAGTTCTTC. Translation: CSGGGGTTYNEQFF.

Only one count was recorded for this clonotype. As DNA, the CDR3 is TGTGCCAGCAGCGCAGGGGGCCATGAGCAGTACTTC. As protein: CASSAGGHEQYF. J is TRBJ2-7 and V is TRBV5-4, with 8 bases aligning to TRBD1. Germline V gives CDR1 SGHNT, CDR2 YYREEE (reference sequence). CDR3 length: 12 amino acids. The V gene end was trimmed by 4 bases and the J gene end by 7 bases; junction bases not matched to a gene: 4.

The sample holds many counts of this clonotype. The CDR3: CASSYHRATNEKLFF. CDR3 in DNA: TGTGCCAGCAGTTACCACAGAGCAACTAATGAAAAACTGTTTTTT. V gene TRBV2 combines with J gene TRBJ1-4; D gene ambiguous. V shed 5 bases and J shed 0 bases, with 10 bases lying between them. Germline-derived CDR1 and CDR2 are SNHLY and FYNNEI. This CDR3 has 15 residues. The full variable domain, completed using reference TRBV2 and TRBJ1-4, is EPEVTQTPSHQVTQMGQEVILRCVPISNHLYFYWYRQILGQKVEFLVSFYNNEISEKSEIFDDQFSVERPDGSNFTLKIRSTKLEDSAMYFCASSYHRATNEKLFFGSGTQLSVL.

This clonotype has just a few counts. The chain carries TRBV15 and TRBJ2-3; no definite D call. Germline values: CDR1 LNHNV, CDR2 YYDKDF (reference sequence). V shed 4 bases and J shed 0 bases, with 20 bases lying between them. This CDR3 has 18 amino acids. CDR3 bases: TGTGCCACCAGCACTTCCTTCGGACCTACGGCTAGCACAGATACGCAGTATTTT. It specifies CATSTSFGPTASTDTQYF.

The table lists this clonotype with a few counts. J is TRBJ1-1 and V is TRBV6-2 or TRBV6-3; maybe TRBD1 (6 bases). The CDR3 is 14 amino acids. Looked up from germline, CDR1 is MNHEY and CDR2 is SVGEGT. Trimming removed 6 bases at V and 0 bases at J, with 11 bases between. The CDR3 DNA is TGTGCCAGCAGGCCCCAGGGGTTGAACACTGAAGCTTTCTTT. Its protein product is CASRPQGLNTEAFF.

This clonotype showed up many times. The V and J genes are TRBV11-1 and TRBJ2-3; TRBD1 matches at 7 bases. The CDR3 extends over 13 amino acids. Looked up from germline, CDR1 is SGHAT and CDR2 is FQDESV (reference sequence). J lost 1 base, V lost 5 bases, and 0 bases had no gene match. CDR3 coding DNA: TGTGCCAGCAGCCAGGGGGGCACAGATACGCAGTATTTT. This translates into CASSQGGTDTQYF.

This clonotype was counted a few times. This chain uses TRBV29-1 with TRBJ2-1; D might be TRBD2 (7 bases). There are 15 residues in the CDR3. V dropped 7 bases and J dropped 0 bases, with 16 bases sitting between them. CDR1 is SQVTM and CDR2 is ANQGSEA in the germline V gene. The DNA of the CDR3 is TGCAGCGGCGGAGGGGGGGAGGACTCCTACAATGAGCAGTTCTTC. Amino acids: CSGGGGEDSYNEQFF.

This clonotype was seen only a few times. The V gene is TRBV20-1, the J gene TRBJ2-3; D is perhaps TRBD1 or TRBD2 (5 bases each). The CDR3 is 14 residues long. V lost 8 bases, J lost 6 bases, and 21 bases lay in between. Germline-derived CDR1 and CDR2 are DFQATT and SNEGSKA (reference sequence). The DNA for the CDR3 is TGCAGTCGGGCCAGGGACGTTGCTGGGGATACGCAGTATTTT. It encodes CSRARDVAGDTQYF.

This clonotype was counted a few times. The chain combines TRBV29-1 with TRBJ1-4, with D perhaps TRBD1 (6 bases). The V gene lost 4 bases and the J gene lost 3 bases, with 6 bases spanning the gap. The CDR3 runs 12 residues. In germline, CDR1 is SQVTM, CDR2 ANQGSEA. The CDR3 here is CSVGQANEKLFF. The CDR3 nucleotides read TGCAGCGTTGGACAGGCTAATGAAAAACTGTTTTTT.

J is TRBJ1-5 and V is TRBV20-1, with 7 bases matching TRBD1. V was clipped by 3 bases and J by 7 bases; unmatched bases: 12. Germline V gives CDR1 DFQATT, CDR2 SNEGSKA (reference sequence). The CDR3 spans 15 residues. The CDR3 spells CSASSPGTARQPQHF. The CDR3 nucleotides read TGCAGTGCTAGTTCCCCAGGGACAGCTCGCCAGCCCCAGCATTTT.

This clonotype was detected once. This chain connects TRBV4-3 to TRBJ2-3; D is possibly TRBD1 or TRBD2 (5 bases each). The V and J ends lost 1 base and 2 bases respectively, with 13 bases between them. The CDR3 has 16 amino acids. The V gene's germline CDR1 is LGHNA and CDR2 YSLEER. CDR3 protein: CASSQASLGTTDTQYF. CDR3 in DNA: TGCGCCAGCAGCCAAGCATCTTTAGGGACCACAGATACGCAGTATTTT.

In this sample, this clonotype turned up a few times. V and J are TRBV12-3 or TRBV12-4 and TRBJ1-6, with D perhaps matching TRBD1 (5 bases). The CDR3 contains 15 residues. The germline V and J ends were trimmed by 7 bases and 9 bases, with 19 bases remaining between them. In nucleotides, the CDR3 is TGTGCCAGCACCTCTCAGGCAGGGCGCGCTTCACCCCTCCACTTT. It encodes CASTSQAGRASPLHF.

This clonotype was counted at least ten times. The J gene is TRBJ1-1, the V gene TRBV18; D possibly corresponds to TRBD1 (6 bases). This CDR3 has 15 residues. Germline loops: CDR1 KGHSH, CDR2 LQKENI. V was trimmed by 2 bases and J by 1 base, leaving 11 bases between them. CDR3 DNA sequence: TGTGCCAGCTCACCAAATGCAGGGGCGAACACTGAAGCTTTCTTT. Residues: CASSPNAGANTEAFF.

The CDR3 bases are TGTGCCAGCACCCGGGACGGCCTCTACGAGCAGTACTTC. Its translation is CASTRDGLYEQYF. This chain connects TRBV27 to TRBJ2-7; D possibly matches TRBD1 or TRBD2 (5 bases each). V gave up 7 bases and J gave up 3 bases, with 13 bases separating them. Germline-derived CDR1 and CDR2 are MNHEY and SMNVEV (reference sequence). CDR3 length: 13 amino acids.

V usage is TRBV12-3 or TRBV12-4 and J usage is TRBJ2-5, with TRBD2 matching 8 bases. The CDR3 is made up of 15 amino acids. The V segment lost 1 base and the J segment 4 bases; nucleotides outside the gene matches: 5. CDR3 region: CASSLGPSGGETQYF. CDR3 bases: TGTGCCAGCAGTTTAGGGCCAAGCGGGGGAGAGACCCAGTACTTC.

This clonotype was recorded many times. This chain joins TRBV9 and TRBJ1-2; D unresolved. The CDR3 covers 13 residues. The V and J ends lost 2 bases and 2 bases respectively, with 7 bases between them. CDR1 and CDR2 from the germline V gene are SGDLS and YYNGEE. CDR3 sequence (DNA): TGTGCCAGCAGCGTCAACGGAAACTATGGCTACACCTTC. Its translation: CASSVNGNYGYTF.

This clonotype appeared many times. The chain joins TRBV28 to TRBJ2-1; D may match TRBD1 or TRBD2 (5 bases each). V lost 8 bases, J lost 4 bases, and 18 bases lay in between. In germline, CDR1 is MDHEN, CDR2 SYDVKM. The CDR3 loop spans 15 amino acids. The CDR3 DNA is TGTGCCAGCCGGGGCGGGTGGAATCGGTACAATGAGCAGTTCTTC. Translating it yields CASRGGWNRYNEQFF.

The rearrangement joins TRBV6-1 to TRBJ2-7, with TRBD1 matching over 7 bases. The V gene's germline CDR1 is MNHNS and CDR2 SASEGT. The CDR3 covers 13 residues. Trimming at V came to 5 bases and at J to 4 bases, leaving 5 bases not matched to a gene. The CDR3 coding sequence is TGTGCCAGCAGTACGGGACAGATATACGAGCAGTACTTC. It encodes CASSTGQIYEQYF.